This note documents a single T cell receptor (beta chain) sequence. Its cognate antigen is unknown. These data originate in a study of molecular identifiers for immune sequencing clone quantification. TCRdb re-called the PCR reads with MiXCR, one entry per CDR3 protein. The sample records under 650,000 distinct CDR3 sequences, 15% to 20% being singletons. The study's findings and limits: Clonotypes topping 20 RNA copies carried over 97% of effector molecules but under 1% of naive ones.

The V gene lost 5 bases and the J gene lost 5 bases, with 13 bases spanning the gap. CDR3 length equals 13 residues. In germline, CDR1 is LNHDA, CDR2 SQIVND (reference sequence). Naive CD8 libraries came from around 18,000 to 910,000 sorted cells with 10%, 30% or 50% RNA. Material for sequencing was naive CD8+ T cells from blood, with Jurkat cell RNA spiked in. Subset given: FACS-sorted CD8+CD4-CCR7+CD45RA+ naive T cells. The chain uses TRBV19 and TRBJ2-7; a possible D gene is TRBD1 (6 bases). The origin of this receptor is a human donor in good health. Some libraries in this study had Jurkat cell RNA spiked in. This CDR3 is CASSGTSRHEQYF. The CDR3 nucleotides are TGTGCCAGTAGTGGGACATCTAGGCACGAGCAGTACTTC.